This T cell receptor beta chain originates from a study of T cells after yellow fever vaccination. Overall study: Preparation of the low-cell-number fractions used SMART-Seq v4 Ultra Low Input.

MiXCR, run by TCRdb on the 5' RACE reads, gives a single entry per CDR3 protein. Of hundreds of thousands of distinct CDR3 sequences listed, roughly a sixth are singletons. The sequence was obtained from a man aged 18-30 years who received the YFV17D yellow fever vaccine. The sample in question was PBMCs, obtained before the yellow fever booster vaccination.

CDR3 sequence: CSALPTGRGTEAFF. The CDR3 nucleotides read TGCAGTGCCCTTCCTACAGGGCGCGGCACTGAAGCTTTCTTT. The V gene is TRBV20-1, the J gene TRBJ1-1, with a weak D call TRBD1 (6 bases). From germline, CDR1 is DFQATT and CDR2 SNEGSKA (reference sequence). CDR3 length equals 14 residues. Trimming took 6 bases from V and 4 from J, leaving 18 bases between them.